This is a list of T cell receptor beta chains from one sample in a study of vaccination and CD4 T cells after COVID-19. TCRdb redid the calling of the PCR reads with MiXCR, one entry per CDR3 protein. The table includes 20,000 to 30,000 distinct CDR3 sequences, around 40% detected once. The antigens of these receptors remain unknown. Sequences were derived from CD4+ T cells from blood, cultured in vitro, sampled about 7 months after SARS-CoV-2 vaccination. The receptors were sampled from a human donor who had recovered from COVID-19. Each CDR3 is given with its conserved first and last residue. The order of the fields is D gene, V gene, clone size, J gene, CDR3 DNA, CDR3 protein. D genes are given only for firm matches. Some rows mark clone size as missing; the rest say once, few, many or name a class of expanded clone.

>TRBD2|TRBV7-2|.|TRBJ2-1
TGTGCCAGCAGTAGAGGGTTCGGGAGGGCCTACAATGAGCAGTTCTTC
CASSRGFGRAYNEQFF
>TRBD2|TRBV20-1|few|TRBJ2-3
TGCAGTGCTACCAGGACTAGCGGGCCCACAGATACGCAGTATTTT
CSATRTSGPTDTQYF
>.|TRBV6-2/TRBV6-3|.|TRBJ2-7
TGTGCCAGCAGGGGGTCAGGGTTGACCTACGAGCAGTACTTC
CASRGSGLTYEQYF
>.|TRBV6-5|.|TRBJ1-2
TGTGCCAGCAGTTACGACAGGAACTATGGCTACACCTTC
CASSYDRNYGYTF
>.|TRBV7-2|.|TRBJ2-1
TGTGCCAGCAGCTTACTTGGCGCTGGGAATGAGCAGTTCTTC
CASSLLGAGNEQFF
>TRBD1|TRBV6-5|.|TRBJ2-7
TGTGCCAGCAGTTACAGCTGGACAGGGACCTACGAGCAGTACTTC
CASSYSWTGTYEQYF
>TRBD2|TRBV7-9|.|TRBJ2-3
TGTGCCAGCAGCCCGGGACTAGCAGCAGATACGCAGTATTTT
CASSPGLAADTQYF
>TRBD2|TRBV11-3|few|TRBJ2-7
TGTGCCAGCAGCTCAGGACGCGGGAGTTCCGAGCAGTACTTC
CASSSGRGSSEQYF
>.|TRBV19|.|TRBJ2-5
TGTGCCAGTAGTGTAGGGCCGGGAATTGGGGAGACCCAGTACTTC
CASSVGPGIGETQYF
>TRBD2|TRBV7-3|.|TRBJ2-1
TGTGCCAGCAGCTCGGGACTAGTGAGCTACAATGAGCAGTTCTTC
CASSSGLVSYNEQFF
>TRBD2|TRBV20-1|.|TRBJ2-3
TGCAGTGCTAGCTATAGCGGGGACACAGATACGCAGTATTTT
CSASYSGDTDTQYF
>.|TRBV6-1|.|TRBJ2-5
TGTGCCAGCTACCAGAAAGAGACCCAGTACTTC
CASYQKETQYF
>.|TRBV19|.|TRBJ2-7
TGTGCCAGTAGTATATCATGGTCGTGGGGGCGGCCCTACGAGCAGTACTTC
CASSISWSWGRPYEQYF
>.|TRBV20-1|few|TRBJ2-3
TGCAGTGCCACTAGCACAGATACGCAGTATTTT
CSATSTDTQYF
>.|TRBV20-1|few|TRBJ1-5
TGCAGTGCCGTGGTGCCTGCCAACGCCGTTAGTAGCAATCAGCCCCAGCATTTT
CSAVVPANAVSSNQPQHF
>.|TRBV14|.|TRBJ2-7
TGTGCCAGCAGCCAAGCTCCTAGGAATAAGCAGTACTTC
CASSQAPRNKQYF
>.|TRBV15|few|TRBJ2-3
TGTGCCACCAGAGGAGGGGTTTTTAGCACAGATACGCAGTATTTT
CATRGGVFSTDTQYF
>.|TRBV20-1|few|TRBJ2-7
TGCAGTGCTAGTCTTGTTAGCGGCTACGAGCAGTACTTC
CSASLVSGYEQYF
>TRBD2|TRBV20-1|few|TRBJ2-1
TGCAGTGCGGAGCTAGGGACTAGCGGGACCGATGAGCAGTTCTTC
CSAELGTSGTDEQFF
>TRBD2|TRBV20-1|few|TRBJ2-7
TGCAGTGCCAGGGCGGTAGCGGGGGTCTCCTACGAGCAGTACTTC
CSARAVAGVSYEQYF
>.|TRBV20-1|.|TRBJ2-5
TGCAGTGCCATTCGACCGGACAGAGTCCAAGAGACCCAGTACTTC
CSAIRPDRVQETQYF
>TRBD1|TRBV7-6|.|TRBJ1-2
TGTGCCAGCAGCCCGCCGGGACAGGGGGATTGGGGCTACACCTTC
CASSPPGQGDWGYTF
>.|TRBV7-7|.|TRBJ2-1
TGTGCTAGCAGCTGGGACCGAAACAATGAGCAGTTCTTC
CASSWDRNNEQFF
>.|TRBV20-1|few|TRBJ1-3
TGCAGTGCTAGATCCCCCCACTCTGGAAACACCATATATTTT
CSARSPHSGNTIYF
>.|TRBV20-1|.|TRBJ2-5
TGCAGTGCTAGCCACTCCAGAAGGGGGGGGGAGACCCAGTACTTC
CSASHSRRGGETQYF
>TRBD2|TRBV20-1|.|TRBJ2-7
TGCAGTGCTAGAGGACAGGGAGGGCTAGCGGGAGACCTGGGCGAGCAGTACTTC
CSARGQGGLAGDLGEQYF
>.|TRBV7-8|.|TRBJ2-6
TGTGCCAGCAGTTGGGACTTCCGCTCTGGGGCCAACGTCCTGACTTTC
CASSWDFRSGANVLTF
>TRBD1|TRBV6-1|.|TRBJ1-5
TGTGCCAGCAGACGGACAGGGGGCGCGAATCAGCCCCAGCATTTT
CASRRTGGANQPQHF
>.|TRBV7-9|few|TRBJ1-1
TGTGCCAGCAGCCACGCGAACACTGAAGCTTTCTTT
CASSHANTEAFF
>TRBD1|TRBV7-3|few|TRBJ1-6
TGTGCCAGCAGCCTTTCCGGGACAGGGCCTTATCCCCTCCACTTT
CASSLSGTGPYPLHF
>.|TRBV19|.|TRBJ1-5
TGTGCCAGTAGTACTACCGGGACAAATAGCAATCAGCCCCAGCATTTT
CASSTTGTNSNQPQHF
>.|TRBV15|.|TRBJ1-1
TGTGCCACCAGCAGAGGGTTGGATGGGGTACTGAACACTGAAGCTTTCTTT
CATSRGLDGVLNTEAFF
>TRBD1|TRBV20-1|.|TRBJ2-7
TGCAGTGCTGGACAGGAGGTGCAGTACTTC
CSAGQEVQYF
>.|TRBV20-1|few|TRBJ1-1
TGCAGTGCTACAACTCGGAGGGCTAACACTGAAGCTTTCTTT
CSATTRRANTEAFF
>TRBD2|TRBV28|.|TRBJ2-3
TGTGCCAGCAGCGGGACTAGCGGGAGGGTGGTAGATACGCAGTATTTT
CASSGTSGRVVDTQYF
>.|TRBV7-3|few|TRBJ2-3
TGTGCCAGCAGTATCAGTAGCACAGATACGCAGTATTTT
CASSISSTDTQYF
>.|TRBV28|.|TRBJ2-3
TGTGCCAGCAGAGGCAGGGTCGGCACAGATACGCAGTATTTT
CASRGRVGTDTQYF